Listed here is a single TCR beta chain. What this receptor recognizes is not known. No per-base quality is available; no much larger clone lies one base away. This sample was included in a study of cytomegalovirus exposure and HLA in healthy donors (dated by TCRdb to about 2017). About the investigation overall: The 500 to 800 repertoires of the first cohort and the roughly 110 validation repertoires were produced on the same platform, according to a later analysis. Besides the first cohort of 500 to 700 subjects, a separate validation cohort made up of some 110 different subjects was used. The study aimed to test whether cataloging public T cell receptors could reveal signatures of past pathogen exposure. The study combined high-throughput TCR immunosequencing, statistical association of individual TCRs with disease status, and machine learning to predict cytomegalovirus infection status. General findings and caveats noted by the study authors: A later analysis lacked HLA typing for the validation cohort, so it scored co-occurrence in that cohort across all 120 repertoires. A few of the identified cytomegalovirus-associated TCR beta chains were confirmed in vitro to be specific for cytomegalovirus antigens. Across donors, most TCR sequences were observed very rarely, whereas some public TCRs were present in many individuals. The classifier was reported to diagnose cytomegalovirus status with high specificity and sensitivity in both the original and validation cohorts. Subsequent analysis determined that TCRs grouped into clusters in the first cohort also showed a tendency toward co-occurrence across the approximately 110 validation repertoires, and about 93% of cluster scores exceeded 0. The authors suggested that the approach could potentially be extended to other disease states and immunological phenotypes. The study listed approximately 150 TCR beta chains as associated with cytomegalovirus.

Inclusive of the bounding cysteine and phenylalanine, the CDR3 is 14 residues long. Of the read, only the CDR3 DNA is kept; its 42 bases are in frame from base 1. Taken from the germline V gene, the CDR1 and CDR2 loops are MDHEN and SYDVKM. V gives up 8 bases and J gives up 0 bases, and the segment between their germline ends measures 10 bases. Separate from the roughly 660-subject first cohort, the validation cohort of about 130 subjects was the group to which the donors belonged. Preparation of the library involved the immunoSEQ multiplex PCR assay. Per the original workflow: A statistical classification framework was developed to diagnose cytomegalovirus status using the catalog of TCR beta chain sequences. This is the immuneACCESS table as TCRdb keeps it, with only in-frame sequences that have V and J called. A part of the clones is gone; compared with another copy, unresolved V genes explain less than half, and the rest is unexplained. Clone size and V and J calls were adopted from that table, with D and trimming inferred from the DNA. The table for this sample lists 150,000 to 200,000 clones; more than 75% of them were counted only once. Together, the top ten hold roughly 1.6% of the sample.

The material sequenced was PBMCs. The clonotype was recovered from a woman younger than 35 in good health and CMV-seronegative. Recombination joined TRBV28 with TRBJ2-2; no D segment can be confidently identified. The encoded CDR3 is CASFRLANTGELFF. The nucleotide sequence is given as TGTGCCAGCTTTCGGCTAGCGAACACCGGGGAGCTGTTTTTT.